The clone carrying this T cell receptor beta chain has only a few counts. These data originate in a study of T-cell reconstitution after alpha-beta-depleted transplantation in children. Unique molecular identifiers were incorporated when the TCRbeta library was constructed. TCRdb passed the PCR reads through MiXCR, listing each CDR3 protein once. This sample has over 550,000 distinct CDR3 sequences, with over 9.5% found just once. The source was PBMCs from the stem cell graft donor, collected from the stem cell graft. The source of this sequence is a human donor who donated a stem cell graft to a child with acute myeloid leukemia.

The chain's CDR3 is CASSLRGGNGELFF. CDR3 in DNA: TGTGCCAGCAGCCTAAGGGGGGGCAACGGGGAGCTGTTTTTT. The J gene is TRBJ2-2, the V gene TRBV7-2, with D tentatively TRBD2 (7 bases). The CDR3 loop spans 14 amino acids. Per germline, CDR1 SGHTA and CDR2 FQGNSA. V was shortened by 5 bases and J by 7 bases, with 14 bases between the two germline ends.